These 6 T cell receptor beta chains share one sample of origin, sequenced in a study of blood T cell repertoires in COVID-19. This table comes from immunoSEQ multiplex PCR, and its TCRdb copy is limited to in-frame clones, with some not included. The sample holds under 500,000 clones, roughly 91% seen once. Sequencing input: peripheral blood. These receptors were taken from a woman aged 25-40 years with acute or convalescent COVID-19.

The chain combines TRBV5-1 with TRBJ1-1; 7 bases fit TRBD1. CDR1 is SGHRS and CDR2 is YFSETQ in the germline V gene. Germline trimming cut 1 base from V and 3 bases from J; bases unmatched to any gene: 6. The CDR3 is 15 residues long. For the CDR3, the DNA is TGCGCCAGCAGCTTGATTCGACAGGGAGACACTGAAGCTTTCTTT. This gives the protein CASSLIRQGDTEAFF. Full variable domain (missing parts from reference TRBV5-1 and TRBJ1-1): KAGVTQTPRYLIKTRGQQVTLSCSPISGHRSVSWYQQTPGQGLQFLFEYFSETQRNKGNFPGRFSGRQFSNSRSEMNVSTLELGDSALYLCASSLIRQGDTEAFFGQGTRLTVV.

As to this clone: One end of the junction does not line up with germline, which may come from a read error. The chain couples TRBV27 to TRBJ1-3, with D hard to call. The germline CDR1 and CDR2 sequences are MNHEY and SMNVEV (reference sequence). This CDR3 is 8 amino acids long. The CDR3 sequence is CAIWLSNF. The CDR3 DNA sequence: TGTGCCATCTGGTTGAGTAATTTT.

This clone was picked up one time. This rearrangement joins TRBV10-3 to TRBJ1-3; D is uncertain. Trimming took 3 bases from V and 0 from J, leaving 9 bases between them. Germline CDR1 ENHRY, CDR2 SYGVKD. The CDR3 consists of 15 residues. The CDR3 here is CAISDPGNSGNTIYF. CDR3 in DNA: TGTGCCATCAGTGACCCAGGAAACTCTGGAAACACCATATATTTT.

The chain joins TRBV4-1 to TRBJ1-6; D remains unclear. Germline CDR1 and CDR2: MGHRA and YSYEKL. CDR3 size: 17 residues. The V gene lost 3 bases and the J gene lost 10 bases, with 22 bases spanning the gap. CDR3 coding DNA: TGCGCCAGCAGCCAGCGGACTGGTCATCTAGCTTGGTCACCCCTCCACTTT. Its translation is CASSQRTGHLAWSPLHF.

The chain is built from TRBV5-1 and TRBJ2-5, with TRBD2 matching 10 bases. This CDR3 contains 17 residues. Trimming removed 0 bases from V and 5 bases from J; junction bases left unmatched: 10. Looked up from germline, CDR1 is SGHRS and CDR2 is YFSETQ. CDR3 sequence (DNA): TGCGCCAGCAGCTTGGCCCCTAGCGGGGGCCTTCGGGAGACCCAGTACTTC. Protein sequence: CASSLAPSGGLRETQYF.

The V and J genes are TRBV15 and TRBJ2-3; the D is unclear. Trimming left V 0 bases short and J 0 bases short, with 16 bases between. This CDR3 is 18 amino acids long. CDR1 and CDR2 from the germline V gene are LNHNV and YYDKDF (reference sequence). Written as DNA, the CDR3 is TGTGCCACCAGCAGAGATTTAGGCAGCCGACAAAGCACAGATACGCAGTATTTT. Encoded protein: CATSRDLGSRQSTDTQYF.